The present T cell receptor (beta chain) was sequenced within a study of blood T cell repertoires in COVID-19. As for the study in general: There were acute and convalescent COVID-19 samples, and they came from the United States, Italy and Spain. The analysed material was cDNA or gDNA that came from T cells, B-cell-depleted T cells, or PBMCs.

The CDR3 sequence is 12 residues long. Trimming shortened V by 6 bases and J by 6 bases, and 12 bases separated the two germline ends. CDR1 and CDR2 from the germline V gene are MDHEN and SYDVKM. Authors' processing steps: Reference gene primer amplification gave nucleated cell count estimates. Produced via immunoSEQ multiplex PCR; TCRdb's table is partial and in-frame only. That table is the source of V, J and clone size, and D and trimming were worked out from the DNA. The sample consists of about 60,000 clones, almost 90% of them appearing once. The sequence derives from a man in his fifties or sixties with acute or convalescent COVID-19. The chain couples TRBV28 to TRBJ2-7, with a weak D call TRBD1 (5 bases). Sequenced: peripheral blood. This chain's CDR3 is CASSLIGVEQYF. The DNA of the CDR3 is TGTGCCAGCAGCCTTATAGGGGTCGAGCAGTACTTC.